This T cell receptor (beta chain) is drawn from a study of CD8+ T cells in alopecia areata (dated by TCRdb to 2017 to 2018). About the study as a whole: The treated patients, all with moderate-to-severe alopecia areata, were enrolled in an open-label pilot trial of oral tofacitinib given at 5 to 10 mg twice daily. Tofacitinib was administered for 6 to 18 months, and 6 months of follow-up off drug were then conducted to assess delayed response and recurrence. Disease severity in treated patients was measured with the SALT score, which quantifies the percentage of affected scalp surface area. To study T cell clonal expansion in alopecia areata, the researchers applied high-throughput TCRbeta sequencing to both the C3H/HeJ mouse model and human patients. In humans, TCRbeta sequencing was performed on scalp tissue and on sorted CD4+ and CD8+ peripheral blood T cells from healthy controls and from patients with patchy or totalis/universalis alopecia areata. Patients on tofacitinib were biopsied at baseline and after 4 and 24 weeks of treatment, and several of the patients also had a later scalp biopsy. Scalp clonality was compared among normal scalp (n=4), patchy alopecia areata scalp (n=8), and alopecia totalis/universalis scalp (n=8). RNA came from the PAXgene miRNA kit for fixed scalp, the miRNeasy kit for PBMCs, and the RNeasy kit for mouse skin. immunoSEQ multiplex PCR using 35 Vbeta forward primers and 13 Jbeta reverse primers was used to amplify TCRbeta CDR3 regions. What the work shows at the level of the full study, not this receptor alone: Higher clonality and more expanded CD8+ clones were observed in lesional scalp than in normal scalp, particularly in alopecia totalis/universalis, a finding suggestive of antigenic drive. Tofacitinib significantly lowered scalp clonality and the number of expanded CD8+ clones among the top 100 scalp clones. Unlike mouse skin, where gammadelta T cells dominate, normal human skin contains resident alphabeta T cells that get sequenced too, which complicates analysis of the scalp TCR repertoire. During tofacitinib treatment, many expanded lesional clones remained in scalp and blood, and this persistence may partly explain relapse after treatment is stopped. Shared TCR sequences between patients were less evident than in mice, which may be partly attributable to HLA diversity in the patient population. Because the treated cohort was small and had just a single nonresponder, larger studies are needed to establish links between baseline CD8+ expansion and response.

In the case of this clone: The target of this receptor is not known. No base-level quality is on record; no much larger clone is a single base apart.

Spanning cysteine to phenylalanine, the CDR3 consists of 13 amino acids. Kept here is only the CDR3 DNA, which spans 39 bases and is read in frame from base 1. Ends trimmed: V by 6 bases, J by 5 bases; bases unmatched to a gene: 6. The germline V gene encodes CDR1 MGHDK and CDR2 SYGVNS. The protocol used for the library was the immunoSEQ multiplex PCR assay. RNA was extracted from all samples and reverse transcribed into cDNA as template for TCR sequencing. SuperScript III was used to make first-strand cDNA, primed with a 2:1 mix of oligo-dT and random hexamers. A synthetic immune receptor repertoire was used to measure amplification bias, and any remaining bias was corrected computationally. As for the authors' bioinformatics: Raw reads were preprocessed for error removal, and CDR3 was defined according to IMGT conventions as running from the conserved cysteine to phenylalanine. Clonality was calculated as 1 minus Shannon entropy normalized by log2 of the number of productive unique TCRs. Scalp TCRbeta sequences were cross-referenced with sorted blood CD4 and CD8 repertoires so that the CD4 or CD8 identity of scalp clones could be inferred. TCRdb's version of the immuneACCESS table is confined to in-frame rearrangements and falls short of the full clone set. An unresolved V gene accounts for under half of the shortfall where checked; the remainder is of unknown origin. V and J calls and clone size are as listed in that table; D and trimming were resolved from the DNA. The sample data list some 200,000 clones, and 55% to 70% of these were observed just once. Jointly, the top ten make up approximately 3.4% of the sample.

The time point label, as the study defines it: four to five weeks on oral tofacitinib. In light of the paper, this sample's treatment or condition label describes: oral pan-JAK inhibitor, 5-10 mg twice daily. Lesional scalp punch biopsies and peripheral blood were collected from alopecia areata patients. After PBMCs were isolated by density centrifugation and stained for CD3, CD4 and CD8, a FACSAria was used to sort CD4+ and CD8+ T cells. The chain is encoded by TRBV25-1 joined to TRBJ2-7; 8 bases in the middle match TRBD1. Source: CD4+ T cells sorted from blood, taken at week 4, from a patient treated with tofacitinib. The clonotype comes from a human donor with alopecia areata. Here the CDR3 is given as CASRGGQGHEQYF. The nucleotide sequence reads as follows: TGTGCCAGCAGGGGAGGACAGGGCCACGAGCAGTACTTC.